The 29 T cell receptor beta chains below all came from one sample that was sequenced in a study of T cell responses to AZD1222 COVID-19 vaccine. Only in-frame clones appear in the TCRdb table, and some are missing; sequencing was by immunoSEQ multiplex PCR. The table has 100,000 to 150,000 clones, about 91% seen once; the top ten hold under 2%. The sample was peripheral blood, taken 28 days after the second AZD1222 dose. The receptor source for this set is an adult who received the AZD1222 COVID-19 vaccine.

The V and J genes are TRBV27 and TRBJ1-1; a weak D match, TRBD1 (6 bases). CDR1 is MNHEY, CDR2 SMNVEV, per germline (reference sequence). V lost 0 bases, J lost 7 bases, and 9 bases lay in between. The CDR3 consists of 13 residues. In DNA form, the CDR3 reads TGTGCCAGCAGTTTATCTGGACAGCTTGAAGCTTTCTTT. Amino acids: CASSLSGQLEAFF.

The genes are TRBV29-1 and TRBJ2-7; 7 bases fit TRBD2. Germline V gene data show CDR1 as SQVTM and CDR2 as ANQGSEA. The CDR3 is made up of 12 amino acids. As DNA, the CDR3 is TGCAGTTTTGGGAGGGGTCGCGACGAGCAGTACTTC. Its translation is CSFGRGRDEQYF.

The rearrangement uses TRBV14 and TRBJ2-1, with 10 nucleotides matching TRBD1. The V and J ends lost 1 base and 3 bases, in that order; junction bases with no gene match: 3. Germline V gene sequence: CDR1 SGHDN, CDR2 FVKESK. The CDR3 runs to 16 residues. CDR3 loop: CASSQGQGASYNEQFF. Here the CDR3 DNA reads TGTGCCAGCAGCCAAGGACAGGGGGCCAGCTACAATGAGCAGTTCTTC.

CDR3 loop: CASSLARGAFEKLFF. The CDR3 DNA reads as TGTGCCAGCAGCTTAGCTCGGGGCGCATTTGAAAAACTGTTTTTT. The genes are TRBV11-2 and TRBJ1-4; maybe TRBD1 (5 bases). The V gene lost 1 base and the J gene lost 7 bases, with 13 bases spanning the gap. Germline V gives CDR1 SGHAT, CDR2 FQNNGV. This CDR3 has 15 amino acids.

This chain links TRBV21-1 with TRBJ2-7; TRBD2, the table's D call, was not compared with the DNA. TRBV21-1 is described as a pseudogene. This CDR3 spans 15 amino acids. This CDR3 reads CASSKGGLASNEQYV. The CDR3 nucleotides are TGTGCCAGCAGCAAAGGGGGACTAGCGAGCAACGAGCAGTACGTC.

This sequence joins TRBV19 and TRBJ1-5; no definite D call. This CDR3 has 13 amino acids. Germline CDR1 is LNHDA and CDR2 is SQIVND (reference sequence). V dropped 1 base and J dropped 7 bases, with 8 bases sitting between them. The DNA of the CDR3 is TGTGCCAGTAGTATAGCGAGGGTCCAGCCCCAGCATTTT. As protein: CASSIARVQPQHF.

The chain recombines TRBV7-2 with TRBJ1-3; tentatively, D is TRBD1 (6 bases). V was shortened by 1 base and J by 4 bases, with 14 bases between the two germline ends. The CDR3 consists of 16 residues. In germline, CDR1 is SGHTA, CDR2 FQGNSA. CDR3 in DNA: TGTGCCAGCAGCTTAGAGAAGGGGGTGAAAGGAAACACCATATATTTT. Translated: CASSLEKGVKGNTIYF.

This chain connects TRBV19 to TRBJ2-1; tentative D call: TRBD2 (5 bases). CDR1 LNHDA and CDR2 SQIVND come from the germline V gene (reference sequence). The CDR3 is 11 residues long. V lost 10 bases and J 6 bases, leaving 10 bases between the germline ends. The CDR3 loop reads CANGISNEQFF. CDR3 DNA: TGTGCCAACGGGATCTCCAATGAGCAGTTCTTC.

The CDR3 reads CASSRDRSIWETQYF. The CDR3 DNA follows: TGTGCCAGCAGTCGAGACCGGAGTATTTGGGAGACCCAGTACTTC. The chain links TRBV25-1 to TRBJ2-5; D is unresolved. The CDR3 has 15 residues. The germline V gene has CDR1 MGHDK and CDR2 SYGVNS. V was cut by 5 bases and J by 5 bases, with 18 bases left in between.

Regarding this clone: At one boundary the junction diverges from the germline segment, which might be a read error. The genes are TRBV3-1 (or the pseudogene TRBV3-2) and TRBJ2-1; the match to TRBD2 covers 9 bases. This CDR3 has 12 residues. Germline CDR1 reads LGHDT; CDR2 reads YNNKEL (reference sequence). CDR3 DNA: TGTGCCAGCAGCCAGAGTAGCGGGAGCCGGGTCTTC. Amino acid sequence: CASSQSSGSRVF.

The J gene is TRBJ2-1, the V gene TRBV7-3, with a possible D match to TRBD2 (5 bases). The CDR3 covers 15 residues. With 3 bases removed from V and 0 bases from J, the gap between germline ends came to 9 bases. Germline CDR1 SGHTA, CDR2 FQGTGA. The CDR3 spells CASSFGGSSYNEQFF. CDR3 bases: TGTGCCAGCAGCTTTGGCGGGTCCTCCTACAATGAGCAGTTCTTC.

The chain is built from TRBV6-5 and TRBJ1-2; D unresolved. Trimming shortened V by 0 bases and J by 3 bases, and 14 bases separated the two germline ends. This CDR3 contains 16 residues. Germline CDR1 MNHEY, CDR2 SVGAGI. The CDR3 loop reads CASSYSSGSIYYGYTF. CDR3 DNA sequence: TGTGCCAGCAGTTACTCGTCGGGCAGCATTTACTATGGCTACACCTTC.

The CDR3 is CASSRLAPIYGEQFF. As DNA, the CDR3 is TGTGCCAGTAGCCGACTAGCCCCCATATACGGTGAGCAGTTCTTC. The chain has TRBV19 and TRBJ2-1; 7 bases align to TRBD2. The CDR3 contains 15 residues. Germline CDR1 and CDR2: LNHDA and SQIVND (reference sequence). V shed 6 bases, J shed 9 bases, and the junction held 14 bases outside the gene matches.

A single count supports this clone. The rearrangement links TRBV12-3 or TRBV12-4 to TRBJ2-1; D is uncertain. V gave up 5 bases and J gave up 15 bases, with 20 bases separating them. The CDR3 is made up of 13 amino acids. The DNA for the CDR3 is TGTGCCAGCAGTCCCGGGCCTGACCGTCCCCCGTTCTTC. Translation: CASSPGPDRPPFF.

This chain connects TRBV6-6 to TRBJ2-1; D may be TRBD1 (5 bases). Trimming removed 5 bases from V and 7 bases from J, with 9 bases in between. Germline CDR1 is MNHNY and CDR2 is SVGAGI (reference sequence). CDR3 length equals 12 residues. The CDR3 DNA follows: TGTGCCAGCAGTAGCCGGACAAATGAGCAGTTCTTC. This encodes CASSSRTNEQFF.

This chain links TRBV7-3 with TRBJ1-1; 8 bases are shared with TRBD1. CDR1 and CDR2 (germline): SGHTA, FQGTGA. Losses at the gene ends were 6 bases for V and 4 bases for J; bases not matched to a gene: 4. CDR3 length: 13 amino acids. The CDR3 sequence: CASSTTGGTEAFF. The DNA for the CDR3 is TGTGCCAGCAGTACCACAGGGGGCACTGAAGCTTTCTTT.

This clone was detected once. Written as DNA, the CDR3 is TGTGCCAGTAACACCCAGGGAGAGAATCCGGGCTACACCTTC. Protein: CASNTQGENPGYTF. The chain employs TRBV19 and TRBJ1-2; D may be TRBD1 (5 bases). Trimming took off 7 bases at V and 8 bases at J, with 20 bases between the two ends. CDR1 LNHDA and CDR2 SQIVND come from the germline V gene (reference sequence). The CDR3 spans 14 residues.

This clone was picked up one time. The gene calls are TRBV5-1 and TRBJ2-3, with TRBD1 matching over 8 bases. V was clipped by 3 bases and J by 1 base; unmatched bases: 7. Germline assignment: CDR1 SGHRS and CDR2 YFSETQ. The CDR3 contains 16 residues. The CDR3 here is CASSWQGAVGTDTQYF. CDR3 nucleotide sequence: TGCGCCAGCAGCTGGCAGGGGGCGGTGGGCACAGATACGCAGTATTTT.

The chain joins TRBV18 to TRBJ1-1; D not certain. Germline assignment: CDR1 KGHSH and CDR2 LQKENI. This CDR3 spans 13 amino acids. Trimming took 3 bases from V and 7 from J, leaving 12 bases between them. The chain's CDR3 is CASSPGERGEAFF. CDR3 sequence (DNA): TGTGCCAGCTCACCTGGTGAACGGGGTGAAGCTTTCTTT.

V is TRBV10-3 and J is TRBJ1-2; 11 bases line up with TRBD1. The germline gives CDR1 ENHRY, CDR2 SYGVKD. This CDR3 spans 15 amino acids. The ends lost 1 base at V and 7 bases at J; junction bases unmatched: 5. Here the CDR3 reads CAISELGQGEAGYTF. DNA for the CDR3: TGTGCCATCAGTGAGTTGGGACAGGGGGAAGCTGGCTACACCTTC.

The J gene is TRBJ1-2, the V gene TRBV5-5, with a weak D call TRBD1 (6 bases). The CDR3 loop spans 15 amino acids. Per the germline V gene, CDR1 is SGHKS and CDR2 is YYEKEE (reference sequence). Trimming stripped 0 bases from V and 5 bases from J, with 14 bases between. The CDR3 bases are TGTGCCAGCAGCTTGGATGCGGGGGGGGCTTATGGCTACACCTTC. This encodes CASSLDAGGAYGYTF. The entire variable domain, with the rest obtained from reference TRBV5-5 and TRBJ1-2, is as follows: DAGVTQSPTHLIKTRGQQVTLRCSPISGHKSVSWYQQVLGQGPQFIFQYYEKEERGRGNFPDRFSARQFPNYSSELNVNALLLGDSALYLCASSLDAGGAYGYTFGSGTRLTVV.

This chain uses TRBV7-6 with TRBJ2-3; D is possibly TRBD2 (7 bases). Per the germline V gene, CDR1 is SGHVS and CDR2 is FNYEAQ. This CDR3 comprises 14 residues. The V gene lost 9 bases and the J gene lost 1 base, with 14 bases spanning the gap. This CDR3 is CASRRGRGTDTQYF. The CDR3 DNA reads as TGTGCCAGTCGGCGGGGGCGAGGCACAGATACGCAGTATTTT.

This chain uses TRBV7-3 with TRBJ2-3; D is ambiguous. Trimming left V 4 bases short and J 2 bases short, with 13 bases between. CDR1 is SGHTA, CDR2 FQGTGA, per germline. The CDR3 loop spans 15 amino acids. CDR3 region: CASSSLVAATDTQYF. As DNA, the CDR3 is TGTGCCAGCAGCTCCCTCGTGGCGGCCACAGATACGCAGTATTTT.

The chain couples TRBV6-5 to TRBJ2-1; unclear D gene. Germline CDR1 is MNHEY and CDR2 is SVGAGI. This CDR3 has 15 amino acids. Trimming shortened V by 2 bases and J by 6 bases, and 14 bases separated the two germline ends. The CDR3 protein is CASSYSGPPANEQFF. In nucleotides, the CDR3 is TGTGCCAGCAGTTACAGTGGCCCGCCGGCCAATGAGCAGTTCTTC.

This chain uses TRBV6-2 or TRBV6-3 with TRBJ1-5, with D possibly being TRBD1 (5 bases). CDR1 and CDR2 (germline): MNHEY, SVGEGT. Deletions cut 6 bases from V and 8 bases from J, with 11 bases between. The CDR3 covers 12 residues. This chain's CDR3 is CASSPRVEPQHF. The CDR3 coding sequence is TGTGCCAGCAGCCCCAGGGTTGAGCCCCAGCATTTT.

The chain combines TRBV7-9 with TRBJ1-2; TRBD1 matches at 12 bases. The CDR3 loop spans 15 amino acids. V was pared by 1 base and J by 8 bases, with 5 bases of the junction left unmatched. Germline CDR1 SEHNR, CDR2 FQNEAQ (reference sequence). CDR3 DNA: TGTGCCAGCAGCTTAGGGGGACAGGGGGCTGACGGCTACACCTTC. Translation gives CASSLGGQGADGYTF. The variable domain in full, with the rest retrieved from reference TRBV7-9 and TRBJ1-2, is DTGVSQNPRHKITKRGQNVTFRCDPISEHNRLYWYRQTLGQGPEFLTYFQNEAQLEKSRLLSDRFSAERPKGSFSTLEIQRTEQGDSAMYLCASSLGGQGADGYTFGSGTRLTVV.

Only a few counts were recorded for this clone. The chain recombines TRBV29-1 with TRBJ1-2, with a possible D match to TRBD1 (5 bases). Trimming removed 3 bases at V and 4 bases at J, with 18 bases between. This CDR3 has 15 residues. Germline loops: CDR1 SQVTM, CDR2 ANQGSEA. The CDR3 DNA is TGCAGCGTTGAGGGGACCGGGGAGGGCCGCTATGGCTACACCTTC. This encodes CSVEGTGEGRYGYTF.

In nucleotides, the CDR3 is TGTGCCAGCAAGACTAGCGGGAGCCACTCTTCCTACAATGAGCAGTTCTTC. It specifies CASKTSGSHSSYNEQFF. The chain links TRBV27 to TRBJ2-1; 12 bases match TRBD2. The CDR3 sequence is 17 residues long. Germline-derived CDR1 and CDR2 are MNHEY and SMNVEV (reference sequence). V gave up 7 bases and J gave up 1 base; unmatched junction bases: 8.

The chain couples TRBV25-1 to TRBJ2-5; D gene ambiguous. Trimming stripped 6 bases from V and 2 bases from J, with 10 bases between. Germline lookup yields CDR1 MGHDK and CDR2 SYGVNS. This CDR3 is 13 amino acids long. The DNA for the CDR3 is TGTGCCAGCAGGAAGACACCTCAAGAGACCCAGTACTTC. It yields the protein CASRKTPQETQYF.